This T cell receptor beta chain was documented in a study of T-cell memory formation after mild COVID-19. The V gene lost 2 bases and the J gene lost 1 base, with 5 bases spanning the gap. Germline V CDR1 and CDR2: ENHRY, SYGVKD. This CDR3 spans 13 amino acids. Constant-segment primers served in 5'RACE that generated TCR alpha and TCR beta cDNA libraries bearing sample barcodes and UMIs. TCRdb reprocessed the 5' RACE reads with MiXCR, giving one entry per CDR3 protein. The sample holds about 350,000 distinct CDR3 sequences, 13% to 15% seen once. Broader study findings: The appearance of some responding clones in pre-infection memory suggested that cross-reactive memory joined.

Regarding this clonotype: What it binds is not known.

The TCR comes from a man aged 18-30 years who had mild COVID-19 (a few samples of this study predate the infection). Cell type and time point are not known. The sequenced sample was PBMCs or a T cell subset sorted from them (not recorded which). The chain employs TRBV10-3 and TRBJ1-1, with unresolved D. CDR3 in DNA: TGTGCCATCAGTGAGAAAGAGAACACTGAAGCTTTCTTT. Its translation is CAISEKENTEAFF.